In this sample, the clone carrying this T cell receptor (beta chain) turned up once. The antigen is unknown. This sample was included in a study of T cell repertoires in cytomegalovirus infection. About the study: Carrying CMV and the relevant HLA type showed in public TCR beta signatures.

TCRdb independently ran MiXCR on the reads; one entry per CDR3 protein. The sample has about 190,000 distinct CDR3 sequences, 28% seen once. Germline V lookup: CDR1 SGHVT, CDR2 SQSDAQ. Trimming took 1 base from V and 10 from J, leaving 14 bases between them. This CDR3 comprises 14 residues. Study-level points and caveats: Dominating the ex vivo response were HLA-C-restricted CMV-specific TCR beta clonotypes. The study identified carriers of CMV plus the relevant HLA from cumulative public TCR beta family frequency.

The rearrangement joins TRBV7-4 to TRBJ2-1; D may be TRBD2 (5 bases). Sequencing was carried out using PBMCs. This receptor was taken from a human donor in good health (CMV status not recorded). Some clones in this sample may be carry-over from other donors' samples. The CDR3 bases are TGTGCCAGCAGCTTAGTTGAGAGGGCGGTGGAGCAGTTCTTC. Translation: CASSLVERAVEQFF.